This T cell receptor beta chain was identified in a study of T cell repertoires in cytomegalovirus infection. For the study at large: In the study, CMV epitopes included recently identified HLA-C-restricted and well-studied HLA-B-restricted ones. Public signatures in TCR beta pointed to CMV infection and matching HLA type.

Whole-study results and caveats: The study identified carriers of CMV plus the relevant HLA from cumulative public TCR beta family frequency. Clonotype analysis showed dominance of the ex vivo response by HLA-C-restricted CMV-specific TCR beta clonotypes.

TCRdb redid the calling of the reads with MiXCR, one entry per CDR3 protein. In the table there are about 830,000 distinct CDR3 sequences, about 31% of which are singletons. CDR1 and CDR2 from the germline V gene are SGHDN and FVKESK. The CDR3 loop spans 14 amino acids. Trimming removed 10 bases from V and 4 bases from J, with 19 bases in between. This clonotype has a single count. Its matching antigen is unknown. This TCR was recovered from a human donor in good health (CMV status not recorded). Some clones in this sample may be carry-over from other donors' samples. The sample consisted of cultured CD8+ T cells from PBMCs, taken from culture after CMV antigen stimulation. The rearrangement joins TRBV14 to TRBJ1-2, with D possibly TRBD1 on 5 matching bases. This chain's CDR3 is CANGRDGPFYGYTF. The CDR3, as DNA: TGTGCCAACGGGAGGGACGGACCTTTCTATGGCTACACCTTC.